Following are 27 T cell receptor beta chains from one sample sequenced in a study of T cell repertoires in cytomegalovirus infection (dated by TCRdb to about 2019). The sequencing machine was an Illumina HiSeq 1500. TCRdb passed the public sequencing reads through fastp at Q25 and MiXCR, retaining productive beta sequences. Duplicate CDR3 protein sequences are folded into a single record with the most common DNA and genes. The sample contains 95,000 to 150,000 distinct CDR3 sequences, more than 30% of them found a single time. The top ten clonotypes cover 58% of the sample. Which antigens these TCRs recognize remains unknown. The sample's treatment or condition label, decoded: in vitro stimulation with specific CMV peptide epitopes to enrich CMV-specific T cells. Sequencing used CD8+ T cells from cultured PBMCs, obtained from culture after CMV antigen stimulation. The receptor source for this set is a human donor in good health (CMV status not recorded). Some clones in this sample may be carry-over from other donors' samples.

The chain recombines TRBV15 with TRBJ2-7; 7 bases are a match to TRBD1. The CDR3 runs 16 residues. Germline assignment: CDR1 LNHNV and CDR2 YYDKDF (reference sequence). The J segment lost 2 bases and the V segment lost 0 bases, leaving 7 bases of the junction unmatched. CDR3 sequence: CATSRDTSGTAYEQYF. The CDR3 DNA sequence: TGTGCCACCAGCAGAGATACGTCCGGGACAGCCTACGAGCAGTACTTC. The variable domain in full, completed from reference TRBV15 and TRBJ2-7, reads DAMVIQNPRYQVTQFGKPVTLSCSQTLNHNVMYWYQQKSSQAPKLLFHYYDKDFNNEADTPDNFQSRRPNTSFCFLDIRSPGLGDTAMYLCATSRDTSGTAYEQYFGPGTRLTVT.

V and J are TRBV12-3 or TRBV12-4 and TRBJ2-3; D might be TRBD1 (5 bases). The CDR3 totals 15 residues. The V end lost 11 bases, the J end lost 0 bases, and 18 bases lay between the germline ends. CDR3 DNA sequence: TGTGCCTCCAATGGGGCGGAACTTAGCACAGATACGCAGTATTTT. It is translated as CASNGAELSTDTQYF.

This clonotype has just a few counts. The V and J genes are TRBV5-1 and TRBJ1-4, with 10 nucleotides matching TRBD1. CDR1 SGHRS and CDR2 YFSETQ come from the germline V gene. CDR3 length: 14 amino acids. The ends lost 5 bases at V and 8 bases at J; junction bases unmatched: 6. The CDR3 sequence is CASRRDRGVEKLFF. As DNA, the CDR3 is TGCGCCAGCAGGAGGGACAGGGGTGTCGAAAAACTGTTTTTT.

The J gene is TRBJ1-2, the V gene TRBV7-2; 8 bases are a match to TRBD1. There are 21 residues in the CDR3. Germline-derived CDR1 and CDR2 are SGHTA and FQGNSA. V trimming: 5 bases; J trimming: 0 bases; junction bases outside the gene matches: 23. CDR3 residues: CASSTLGPGETGVWPNYGYTF. The CDR3 region has the DNA TGTGCCAGCAGCACCCTAGGACCCGGCGAGACAGGGGTATGGCCTAACTATGGCTACACCTTC.

The V call is TRBV7-2, the J call TRBJ2-7, with TRBD1 matching 9 bases. V trimming: 3 bases; J trimming: 3 bases; junction bases outside the gene matches: 3. The CDR3 is made up of 14 amino acids. Germline CDR1 and CDR2: SGHTA and FQGNSA. CDR3 in amino acids: CASSFGTGFYEQYF. CDR3 nucleotide sequence: TGTGCCAGCAGCTTTGGGACAGGGTTCTACGAGCAGTACTTC.

The V call is TRBV7-9, the J call TRBJ2-6; D is perhaps TRBD1 or TRBD2 (5 bases each). Germline values: CDR1 SEHNR, CDR2 FQNEAQ (reference sequence). The V end was cut by 4 bases, the J end by 0 bases, with 19 bases between. This CDR3 has 19 amino acids. CDR3 in amino acids: CASSSDGTDSSSGANVLTF. The CDR3 coding sequence is TGTGCCAGCAGCTCAGACGGGACGGATTCCTCCTCTGGGGCCAACGTCCTGACTTTC.

The chain has TRBV9 and TRBJ1-1, with 10 bases aligning to TRBD1. This CDR3 comprises 15 residues. Germline trimming cut 2 bases from V and 8 bases from J; bases unmatched to any gene: 9. CDR1 is SGDLS, CDR2 YYNGEE, per germline. The CDR3 coding sequence is TGTGCCAGCAGCGTGACAGGGGGCGAGGTAGGCGAAGCTTTCTTT. It specifies CASSVTGGEVGEAFF.

The rearrangement links TRBV6-6 to TRBJ1-1; D is ambiguous. Germline V CDR1 and CDR2: MNHNY, SVGAGI (reference sequence). Trimming took 11 bases from V and 3 from J, leaving 16 bases between them. The CDR3 consists of 13 residues. The CDR3 reads CAASWAVHTEAFF. CDR3 bases: TGTGCCGCCAGCTGGGCGGTTCACACTGAAGCTTTCTTT.

This sequence joins TRBV6-6 and TRBJ1-4; 9 nucleotides line up with TRBD1. Germline-derived CDR1 and CDR2 are MNHNY and SVGAGI (reference sequence). With 7 bases clipped from V and 8 bases from J, the junction kept 8 bases outside the gene matches. CDR3 length: 14 residues. CDR3 amino acids: CASNKDRGEEKLFF. CDR3 nucleotide sequence: TGTGCCAGCAACAAAGACAGGGGGGAAGAAAAACTGTTTTTT.

This clonotype has at least ten counts. The chain combines TRBV5-6 with TRBJ1-5, with 8 bases lining up with TRBD1. Germline CDR1 SGHDT, CDR2 YYEEEE. The length of the CDR3 is 17 residues. V lost 4 bases and J lost 0; bases outside the gene matches: 9. This chain's CDR3 is CASSLGTGGDSNQPQHF. The CDR3 DNA reads as TGTGCCAGCAGCCTGGGGACAGGCGGAGATAGCAATCAGCCCCAGCATTTT.

The chain joins TRBV7-9 to TRBJ2-5, with D perhaps matching TRBD1 (6 bases). The ends were cut back, 4 bases at V and 0 bases at J, with 15 bases in the middle. Germline CDR1 and CDR2: SEHNR and FQNEAQ (reference sequence). There are 16 residues in the CDR3. CDR3 in DNA: TGTGCCAGCAGCTCGCAGGGAGAGGGGGACCAAGAGACCCAGTACTTC. It yields the protein CASSSQGEGDQETQYF.

In this sample, this clonotype turned up a few times. The chain combines TRBV24-1 with TRBJ2-2; D may be TRBD1 or TRBD2 (5 bases each). Germline CDR1 is KGHDR and CDR2 is SFDVKD. The ends were cut back, 6 bases at V and 6 bases at J, with 10 bases in the middle. This CDR3 contains 13 residues. For the CDR3, the DNA is TGTGCCACCAGTCGGGGACCAGCCGGGGAGCTGTTTTTT. Translation: CATSRGPAGELFF.

V gene TRBV20-1 combines with J gene TRBJ1-5; 8 bases line up with TRBD1. This CDR3 has 13 residues. The V gene end was trimmed by 4 bases and the J gene end by 5 bases; junction bases not matched to a gene: 4. The germline CDR1 and CDR2 sequences are DFQATT and SNEGSKA (reference sequence). The CDR3 sequence: CSATTGDYQPQHF. As DNA, the CDR3 is TGCAGTGCTACGACAGGGGATTATCAGCCCCAGCATTTT.

This clonotype was counted at least ten times. The gene calls are TRBV7-2 and TRBJ2-5, with D possibly TRBD1 on 6 matching bases. The CDR3 extends over 14 amino acids. V was clipped by 2 bases and J by 5 bases, with 12 bases between them. CDR1 and CDR2 from the germline V gene are SGHTA and FQGNSA. In nucleotides, the CDR3 is TGTGCCAGCAGCTTATACGTAGACAGGGAGACCCAGTACTTC. Translating gives CASSLYVDRETQYF.

J is TRBJ2-1 and V is TRBV7-4; D not resolved. Trimming shortened V by 0 bases and J by 7 bases, and 7 bases separated the two germline ends. This CDR3 has 13 residues. Germline CDR1 reads SGHVT; CDR2 reads SQSDAQ. Written as DNA, the CDR3 is TGTGCCAGCAGCTTAGCGGACGGGAATGAGCAGTTCTTC. Amino acids: CASSLADGNEQFF.

The genes are TRBV5-4 and TRBJ2-7; D is uncertain. Germline V lookup: CDR1 SGHNT, CDR2 YYREEE (reference sequence). Trimming stripped 4 bases from V and 4 bases from J, with 12 bases between. The CDR3 sequence is 13 residues long. Written as DNA, the CDR3 is TGTGCCAGCAGCGTAGACAAACCGTACGAGCAGTACTTC. This sequence encodes CASSVDKPYEQYF.

The chain links TRBV4-1 to TRBJ1-4, with TRBD1 matching 7 bases. Germline V CDR1 and CDR2: MGHRA, YSYEKL. The CDR3 is 16 residues long. The trim removed 0 bases at V and 7 bases at J, leaving 8 bases unmatched. In nucleotides, the CDR3 is TGCGCCAGCAGCCAAGAAAGCTACAGGGGTGCTGAAAAACTGTTTTTT. Its translation is CASSQESYRGAEKLFF.

This clonotype was picked up a small number of times. The genes are TRBV27 and TRBJ2-3; weak D call: TRBD1 (6 bases). This CDR3 region has 19 residues. Germline loops: CDR1 MNHEY, CDR2 SMNVEV (reference sequence). With 0 bases removed from V and 3 bases from J, the gap between germline ends came to 22 bases. The CDR3 reads CASSLSAQANRVWTDTQYF. In DNA form, the CDR3 reads TGTGCCAGCAGTTTATCGGCCCAAGCGAACAGGGTTTGGACAGATACGCAGTATTTT.

This clonotype was observed at least ten times. The chain couples TRBV7-8 to TRBJ1-2, with 9 bases identical to TRBD1. This CDR3 spans 17 amino acids. V was pared by 0 bases and J by 7 bases, with 12 bases of the junction left unmatched. Germline CDR1 SGHVS, CDR2 FQNEAQ. CDR3 sequence (DNA): TGTGCCAGCAGCTTAGCGGTCTCGAGACAGGGGGAAGGTGGCTACACCTTC. It is translated as CASSLAVSRQGEGGYTF.

This clonotype came up a few times. The chain joins TRBV11-1 to TRBJ2-5, with D possibly matching TRBD1 (5 bases). CDR3 length equals 19 residues. Germline V CDR1 and CDR2: SGHAT, FQDESV (reference sequence). V was trimmed by 5 bases and J by 0 bases, leaving 25 bases between them. This CDR3 reads CASSGWQGEKKHNQETQYF. In DNA, the CDR3 is TGTGCCAGCAGCGGGTGGCAGGGCGAAAAAAAGCATAACCAAGAGACCCAGTACTTC.

This clonotype was seen a few times. V and J are TRBV6-6 and TRBJ1-5; no definite D call. CDR1 and CDR2 from the germline V gene are MNHNY and SVGAGI (reference sequence). This CDR3 spans 16 amino acids. Trimming took off 2 bases at V and 0 bases at J, with 11 bases between the two ends. This CDR3 reads CASSYGGEYSNQPQHF. In DNA form, the CDR3 reads TGTGCCAGCAGTTACGGCGGGGAATATAGCAATCAGCCCCAGCATTTT.

This chain links TRBV7-6 with TRBJ2-7, with 8 positions matching TRBD2. Per germline, CDR1 SGHVS and CDR2 FNYEAQ. The CDR3 runs to 15 residues. The ends lost 5 bases at V and 3 bases at J; junction bases unmatched: 9. The CDR3: CASSGTRTSSYEQYF. CDR3 nucleotides: TGTGCCAGCAGCGGAACCCGGACTAGCAGCTACGAGCAGTACTTC. Filled out from reference TRBV7-6 and TRBJ2-7, the complete variable domain reads GAGVSQSPRYKVTKRGQDVALRCDPISGHVSLYWYRQALGQGPEFLTYFNYEAQQDKSGLPNDRFSAERPEGSISTLTIQRTEQRDSAMYRCASSGTRTSSYEQYFGPGTRLTVT.

V gene TRBV10-2 combines with J gene TRBJ2-4; tentatively, D is TRBD1 (5 bases). Looked up from germline, CDR1 is WSHSY and CDR2 is SAAADI. Trimming pared 4 bases from V and 3 bases from J, leaving 10 bases between. The CDR3 is 14 residues long. The CDR3 region has the DNA TGCGCCAGCAGTGCAGGGAAATACAAAAACATTCAGTACTTC. It codes for CASSAGKYKNIQYF.

The rearrangement links TRBV7-6 to TRBJ2-2; D could derive from TRBD1 or TRBD2 (7 bases each). The CDR3 runs to 15 residues. Trimming took 5 bases from V and 4 from J, leaving 14 bases between them. Germline V gene sequence: CDR1 SGHVS, CDR2 FNYEAQ. Here the CDR3 reads CASSLTGTTTGELFF. In DNA, the CDR3 is TGTGCCAGCAGCCTGACAGGGACTACCACCGGGGAGCTGTTTTTT.

The rearrangement joins TRBV27 to TRBJ2-7; TRBD2 might be the D (6 bases). The CDR3 length is 17 residues. Germline V gene lookup returns CDR1 MNHEY and CDR2 SMNVEV (reference sequence). Trimming removed 5 bases from V and 0 bases from J, with 20 bases in between. The CDR3 loop is CASSPPPRAGISYEQYF. The DNA of the CDR3 is TGTGCCAGCAGTCCGCCCCCCCGGGCGGGGATCTCCTACGAGCAGTACTTC.

The chain couples TRBV5-6 to TRBJ2-1; 8 nucleotides agree with TRBD2. There are 15 residues in the CDR3. Germline trimming cut 4 bases from V and 3 bases from J; bases unmatched to any gene: 6. Germline loops: CDR1 SGHDT, CDR2 YYEEEE. Here the CDR3 DNA reads TGTGCCAGCAGCCTGTCGGGGGGGGGCTACAATGAGCAGTTCTTC. Protein product: CASSLSGGGYNEQFF.

The chain joins TRBV6-5 to TRBJ2-2; D gene unclear. The CDR3 loop spans 14 amino acids. Per germline, CDR1 MNHEY and CDR2 SVGAGI. The germline V and J ends were trimmed by 6 bases and 7 bases, with 15 bases remaining between them. The DNA of the CDR3 is TGTGCCAGCAGATCCGTGGGGTTAAACGGGGAGCTGTTTTTT. Encoded protein: CASRSVGLNGELFF.